This T cell receptor beta chain was documented in a study of T cells in placental villitis. With respect to this clone: Antigen specificity is unknown.

Study findings and constraints: Infectious CMV placentae carried more CMV-specific clones (approximately 0.011) than villitis of unknown etiology (over 0.00095).

Infectious villitis mothers were younger with smaller fetuses. This was the immunoSEQ v4 assay. The assay was immunoSEQ multiplex PCR, and TCRdb's table has in-frame clones only and misses some. The sample shows approximately 3,000 clones, roughly 70% of them seen only once. Germline CDR1 reads MNHEY; CDR2 reads SVGAGI. The CDR3 is 14 residues long. V shed 6 bases and J shed 6 bases, with 14 bases lying between them. The receptor was derived from a human patient with infectious villitis; the placental T cells may come from both mother and fetus. The material sequenced was placental tissue containing maternal and fetal cells. The gene calls are TRBV6-5 and TRBJ2-2, with D possibly being TRBD2 (7 bases). The CDR3 loop is CASRARGASGELFF. CDR3 coding DNA: TGTGCCAGCAGGGCTCGGGGGGCGTCCGGGGAGCTGTTTTTT.